The following is a T cell receptor (beta chain) sequence with its context. The antigen remains unidentified. A read error may produce the germline difference seen at one junction end. This sample was included in a study of post-analysis software for immune sequencing data. Study-level points and caveats: Among 5 or 6 TRBV segments more frequent in patients than controls were TRBV5-6, TRBV5-1 and TRBV20-1.

The TCR beta cDNA libraries contained unique molecular identifiers. TCRdb itself ran the PCR reads through MiXCR, one entry per CDR3 protein. Here the sample spans roughly 570,000 distinct CDR3 sequences, under 40% being singletons. CDR1 and CDR2 from the germline V gene are ENHRY and SYGVKD. The CDR3 runs to 14 residues. The material sequenced was blood. This chain links TRBV10-3 with TRBJ2-5; a possible D gene is TRBD2 (5 bases). This receptor was obtained from a girl aged 2-17 years with multiple sclerosis. CDR3 sequence (DNA): TGTGCCATCAGGGAGTCGAGGGTCCGAGAGACCCAGTACTTC. Protein: CAIRESRVRETQYF.